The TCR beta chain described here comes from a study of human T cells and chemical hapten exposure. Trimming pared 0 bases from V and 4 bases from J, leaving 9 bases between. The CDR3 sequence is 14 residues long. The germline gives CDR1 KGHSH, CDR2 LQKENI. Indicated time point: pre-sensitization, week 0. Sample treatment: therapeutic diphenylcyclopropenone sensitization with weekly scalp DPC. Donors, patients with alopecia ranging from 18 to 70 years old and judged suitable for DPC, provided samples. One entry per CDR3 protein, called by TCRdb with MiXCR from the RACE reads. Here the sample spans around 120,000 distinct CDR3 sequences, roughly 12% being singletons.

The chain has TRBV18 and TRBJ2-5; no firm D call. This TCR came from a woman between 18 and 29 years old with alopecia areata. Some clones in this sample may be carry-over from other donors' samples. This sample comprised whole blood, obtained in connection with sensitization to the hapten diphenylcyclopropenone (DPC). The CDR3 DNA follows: TGTGCCAGCTCACCACCCCGACCATCAGAGACCCAGTACTTC. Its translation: CASSPPRPSETQYF.